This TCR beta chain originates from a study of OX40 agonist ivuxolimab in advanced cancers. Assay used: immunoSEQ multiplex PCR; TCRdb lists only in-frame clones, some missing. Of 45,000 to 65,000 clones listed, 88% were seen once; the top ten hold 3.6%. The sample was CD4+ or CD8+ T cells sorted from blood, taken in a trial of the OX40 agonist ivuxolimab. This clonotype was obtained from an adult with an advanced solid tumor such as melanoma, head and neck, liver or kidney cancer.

CDR3 protein: CASSRWGLSDYGYTF. The CDR3 DNA is TGTGCCAGCAGCAGATGGGGGTTGTCTGACTATGGCTACACCTTC. V gene TRBV9 combines with J gene TRBJ1-2; a weak D match, TRBD1 (5 bases). CDR3 size: 15 residues. Trimming removed 4 bases from V and 3 bases from J, with 16 bases in between. Per the germline V gene, CDR1 is SGDLS and CDR2 is YYNGEE.